This T cell receptor (beta chain) was sequenced in a study of OX40 agonist ivuxolimab in advanced cancers. Notes on the research overall: Ivuxolimab, which targeted the costimulatory receptor OX40 (CD134), was an agonistic, fully human IgG2 monoclonal antibody. Intravenous ivuxolimab was administered to patients every 2 weeks at six dose levels: 0.01, 0.1, 0.3, 1.5, 3 and 10 mg/kg. Among the approximately 54 dose-escalation patients, about 19 had hepatocellular carcinoma, approximately 15 melanoma, 9 renal cell carcinoma and 9 head and neck cancer. In the dose-escalation cohort, roughly 80% of patients were male, and the mean age was approximately 55 years, with a range of about 20 to 90. Prior anti-PD-1, anti-PD-L1 or anti-CTLA-4 therapy was permitted, and checkpoint inhibitors had been received by more than 35% of dose-escalation patients. Partial responses occurred in three dose-escalation patients: two with cutaneous melanoma and one with hepatocellular carcinoma. The purpose of peripheral TCRbeta sequencing was to test whether ivuxolimab changed TCR sequence diversity and led to clonal T-cell expansion. The paper reports the monotherapy dose-escalation portion (N of about 50 patients) of the phase I ivuxolimab trial.

V loses 3 bases at its end and J loses 5 bases; junction bases beyond the gene matches: 3. As encoded in the germline V gene, CDR1 is SGHRS while CDR2 is YFSETQ. Reading from cysteine to phenylalanine, the CDR3 counts 14 amino acids. Only the CDR3 portion is preserved as DNA: 42 bases, with reading frame beginning at the first base. This clone was found a few times. The target of this receptor is not known. Within one base of it there is no much larger clone, and no base qualities were kept. The trial excluded patients who had a history of autoimmune disease or who were on systemic immunosuppression. Peripheral blood for TCR sequencing was drawn from every dose cohort at baseline, at cycle 4 day 1 and at cycle 7 day 1. Samples came from an open-label, multicenter, first-in-human phase I dose-escalation trial of ivuxolimab. Adults with locally advanced or metastatic melanoma, renal cell, hepatocellular, or head and neck squamous cell carcinoma were enrolled in the trial. Before TCR sequencing, CD4+ T cells and CD8+ T cells were sorted from peripheral blood as separate populations.

For sequencing of the TCRbeta CDR3 region, genomic DNA was extracted from the sorted cells. The immunoSEQ Assay was used to sequence the TCRbeta CDR3 regions. TCRdb stores this immuneACCESS table with in-frame sequences only. Part of the clones is absent; in the studies checked, under half of the shortfall reflects unresolved V genes, and no reason is known for the rest. This sample comprises 95,000 to 100,000 clones, about 86% of them detected only once. Almost 1.5% of the sample is taken by the ten largest. Broad study findings and their caveats: Clonal expansion of both CD4+ and CD8+ blood T cells was observed from baseline to week 6 at doses 0.1 to 3.0 mg/kg. The antigen specificity of the clonally expanded peripheral T cells was not determined. After ivuxolimab, expanded clones were on average more numerous among CD8+ T cells than among CD4+ T cells. Low levels of normalized T-cell clonal expansion were also shown by some nonresponding patients. In partial responders in the 0.1-3.0 mg/kg groups, normalized peripheral clonal expansion was found to be among the lowest, especially among CD8+ T cells.

Rearrangement joined TRBV5-1 to TRBJ2-3, with 10 bases aligning to TRBD2. The sample in question was CD4+ or CD8+ T cells sorted from blood, obtained in a trial of the OX40 agonist ivuxolimab. This clonotype was obtained from an adult with an advanced solid tumor such as melanoma, head and neck, liver or kidney cancer. The nucleotides are TGCGCCAGCAGCTCCGGGACTAGCGAAGATACGCAGTATTTT. It translates as CASSSGTSEDTQYF.